These T cell receptor beta chains were read from a single sample in a study of CD8 T cells in Susac syndrome. From the immunoSEQ multiplex PCR reads, TCRdb called clonotypes with MiXCR, one entry per CDR3 protein. The table lists 100,000 to 150,000 distinct CDR3 sequences, around 94% of them singletons. Sequencing input: CD4+ T cells from PBMCs. Receptors originate from a human donor in good health. Each CDR3 is given with its conserved first and last residue. D genes are given only for firm matches.

d_call	cdr3_length	j_call	v_call	cdr3_nt	cdr3_aa
-	15	TRBJ2-2	TRBV7-9	TGTGCCAGCAGCGACCTGGGGGTTGTCACCGGGGAGCTGTTTTTT	CASSDLGVVTGELFF
TRBD1	16	TRBJ2-2	TRBV7-9	TGTGCCAGCCGCCCCGGTCAGGGGGCCGGGATCGGGGAGCTGTTTTTT	CASRPGQGAGIGELFF
-	13	TRBJ1-1	TRBV19	TGTGCCAGTAGTGGGGGGGCGAACACTGAAGCTTTCTTT	CASSGGANTEAFF
TRBD2	14	TRBJ2-1	TRBV10-3	TGTGCCATCAGGGGACTAGCGGGAGGCTATGAGCAGTTCTTC	CAIRGLAGGYEQFF
TRBD1	15	TRBJ1-1	TRBV7-2	TGTGCCAGCAGCTTGGAGCGACAGGGGAACACTGAAGCTTTCTTT	CASSLERQGNTEAFF
TRBD1	15	TRBJ1-1	TRBV19	TGTGCCAGTAGTATAGGGGACAGGGTGAACACTGAAGCTTTCTTT	CASSIGDRVNTEAFF
TRBD1	16	TRBJ1-3	TRBV7-9	TGTGCCAGCAGGCCAAACACAGGGGGCTCTGGAAACACCATATATTTT	CASRPNTGGSGNTIYF
TRBD2	17	TRBJ2-3	TRBV6-2/TRBV6-3	TGTGCCAGCAGTCACGGATCAGCGGGGAGATGGAAAGATACGCAGTATTTT	CASSHGSAGRWKDTQYF
TRBD1	15	TRBJ2-2	TRBV10-3	TGTGCCATCAGATCCCCGGGACAGGGGGCCGGGGAGCTGTTTTTT	CAIRSPGQGAGELFF
-	17	TRBJ2-1	TRBV29-1	TGCAGCGTCGGCCCCCGGGGGGGGCGCACAGGGGGGAATGAGCAGTTCTTC	CSVGPRGGRTGGNEQFF
-	16	TRBJ2-7	TRBV9	TGTGCCAGCAGCGTAGGATCTGGGACGGATATCTACGAGCAGTACTTC	CASSVGSGTDIYEQYF